The 2 T cell receptor beta chains listed next were all sequenced from one sample in a study of cytomegalovirus exposure and HLA in healthy donors. Sequenced by immunoSEQ multiplex PCR; TCRdb stores in-frame clones only, minus some. Of roughly 220,000 clones listed, 75% to 95% are singletons. The sequencing input was PBMCs. The receptors here all came from a woman between 18 and 30 years old in good health and CMV-seronegative.

This chain joins TRBV7-3 and TRBJ2-3, with 14 nucleotides matching TRBD2. CDR3 size: 15 residues. CDR1 and CDR2 (germline): SGHTA, FQGTGA. V dropped 3 bases and J dropped 9; count of bases not matched to a gene: 5. The CDR3 bases are TGTGCCAGCAGCTTTGGGACTAGCGGGAGAGGGACGCAGTATTTT. The encoded protein is CASSFGTSGRGTQYF.

The V and J genes are TRBV29-1 and TRBJ2-1; the match to TRBD2 covers 10 bases. Trimming cost V 7 bases and J 7 bases; bases outside gene matches: 4. This CDR3 has 12 residues. Germline V gene data show CDR1 as SQVTM and CDR2 as ANQGSEA. The CDR3 here is CSARTSGNEQFF. The CDR3 DNA sequence: TGCAGCGCCCGGACTAGCGGTAATGAGCAGTTCTTC.